This is a list of T cell receptor beta chains from one sample in a study of CD8 T cells in ankylosing spondylitis. From the 5' RACE reads, TCRdb called clonotypes with MiXCR, one entry per CDR3 protein. Here the sample spans 150,000 to 200,000 distinct CDR3 sequences, around 10% being singletons. Material for sequencing was blood, either unsorted or a sorted T cell fraction (not recorded which). These receptors were obtained from a male donor with ankylosing spondylitis or in good health (not recorded which). The CDR3 runs from the conserved cysteine through the conserved F or W. D genes are given only for firm matches. Rows may omit the clone size; those that give it use once, few, many or a size class.

V,size,D,J,CDR3
TRBV12-3/TRBV12-4,many,-,TRBJ1-2,CASSLGGSERGYTF
TRBV20-1,-,-,TRBJ1-1,CSALDQKSGDTEAFF
TRBV7-7,many,TRBD2,TRBJ2-3,CASSLTSGSSDTQYF
TRBV24-1,many,-,TRBJ2-1,CATSAESGSYNEQFF
TRBV14,-,-,TRBJ1-2,CASSQDLRKGYTF
TRBV7-2,-,-,TRBJ2-7,CASSLQVDAYYEQYF
TRBV5-6,many,TRBD1,TRBJ1-6,CASSRVGQGYSPLHF
TRBV12-3/TRBV12-4,many,TRBD2,TRBJ2-1,CASNPGLAGVEQFF
TRBV5-1,-,-,TRBJ1-5,CASSLVQGNSNQPQHF
TRBV4-3,many,TRBD1,TRBJ2-1,CASSTGTGMDEQFF
TRBV7-6,-,TRBD2,TRBJ2-3,CASSILAGSTDTQYF
TRBV5-6,few,-,TRBJ2-3,CASSLDGGPTDTQYF
TRBV12-3/TRBV12-4,many,-,TRBJ1-3,CASSKLVGGTGNTIYF
TRBV4-1,-,-,TRBJ2-5,CASSQEWISDTVEETQYF
TRBV7-6,-,-,TRBJ2-1,CASSLGVGGTYNEQFF
TRBV12-3/TRBV12-4,many,-,TRBJ2-2,CASKFRLNTGELFF
TRBV6-5,many,TRBD2,TRBJ2-5,CASSYSYTSGQETQYF
TRBV21-1,many,-,TRBJ1-3,CASRIYRVLGNTIYF
TRBV5-6,many,-,TRBJ2-7,CASSRGRPAYEQYF
TRBV10-3,many,-,TRBJ2-3,CAISESPRADTQYF
TRBV3-1,few,TRBD1,TRBJ2-2,CASSRDRGLTGELFF
TRBV5-1,many,-,TRBJ1-2,CASSVDETGFYGYTF
TRBV5-5,many,-,TRBJ1-5,CASSLDSSTIGQPQHF
TRBV7-7,many,TRBD2,TRBJ2-1,CASSPELAGGRNEQFF
TRBV6-1,-,TRBD2,TRBJ2-2,CASRTSGRASGELFF
TRBV20-1,-,-,TRBJ2-2,CSARDVYGSSGELFF
TRBV10-3,-,-,TRBJ2-1,CAISPAANEQFF
TRBV20-1,-,TRBD2,TRBJ2-1,CSASGTSTPIHNEQFF
TRBV20-1,-,TRBD1,TRBJ2-1,CSAQGARNNEQFF
TRBV6-1,-,TRBD2,TRBJ2-1,CASSRGAGGPNNEQFF
TRBV9,many,-,TRBJ2-2,CASSVEGRLTGELFF
TRBV24-1,many,-,TRBJ1-2,CATSDPGATGYTF
TRBV12-5,few,-,TRBJ1-1,CASGGDLINTEAFF
TRBV2,few,TRBD2,TRBJ2-1,CASSAPGGRNEQFF
TRBV5-5,few,TRBD2,TRBJ2-3,CASSGLAGVADTQYF
TRBV7-9,-,TRBD2,TRBJ2-3,CASSLIWGLDPDTQYF
TRBV29-1,many,-,TRBJ2-7,CSVSPRVDEQYF
TRBV18,many,TRBD2,TRBJ2-5,CASSTEGLAGETQYF
TRBV6-5,many,-,TRBJ2-1,CASSYSRRGPSGQFF
TRBV10-3,-,TRBD2,TRBJ2-7,CAISESGGSIYEQYF
TRBV25-1,few,-,TRBJ1-6,CASSTTAAADSPLHF
TRBV10-3,many,-,TRBJ2-1,CAISEGWPSSYNEQFF
TRBV20-1,-,TRBD1,TRBJ1-5,CSAENPGQPNQPQHF
TRBV6-5,-,-,TRBJ1-3,CASSSETPGTENTIYF
TRBV5-1,many,-,TRBJ1-1,CASSLAVGPVNTEAFF
TRBV11-2,many,-,TRBJ1-1,CASSEQQGIGEAFF
TRBV5-1,many,-,TRBJ2-2,CASSLIDTTGELFF
TRBV7-9,-,-,TRBJ2-7,CASSSGLVSSYEQYF
TRBV5-6,few,-,TRBJ1-1,CASSLVDTQDPFF
TRBV29-1,many,-,TRBJ2-3,CSVASGGSADTQYF
TRBV11-2,-,TRBD1,TRBJ2-1,CASSRDRNVNEQFF
TRBV12-3/TRBV12-4,many,TRBD2,TRBJ2-3,CASSLITSGRYRSTDTQYF
TRBV10-2,few,-,TRBJ2-3,CASSVGGPQDTQYF
TRBV6-1,many,TRBD1,TRBJ2-5,CASTRTGNGQETQYF
TRBV27,-,TRBD1,TRBJ2-5,CASSLITEGQGKETQYF
TRBV6-5,many,-,TRBJ2-1,CASSYSGGQYNEQFF
TRBV2,-,TRBD2,TRBJ2-2,CASSEWLAGGPNTGELFF
TRBV4-3,many,-,TRBJ1-2,CASSQDRALKQYGYTF
TRBV20-1,few,TRBD1,TRBJ1-4,CSATWTGSGTNEKLFF